Listed here are 18 T cell receptor beta chains from one sample, sequenced in a study of blood T cell repertoires in COVID-19. Measured with immunoSEQ multiplex PCR; TCRdb has only the in-frame clones, and not every one. The repertoire consists of 65,000 to 85,000 clones, with 78% occurring once and the leading ten covering around 15%. Material: peripheral blood. These receptors were collected from a human donor in a cohort sampled during active COVID-19.

This chain links TRBV13 with TRBJ2-5; TRBD1 agrees at 7 bases. Germline CDR1 and CDR2: PRHDT and FYEKMQ (reference sequence). Trimming took 6 bases from V and 1 from J; bases not matched to a gene: 5. This CDR3 comprises 14 residues. The CDR3 sequence: CASSLQGPQETQYF. The CDR3 nucleotides are TGTGCCAGCAGTCTACAGGGGCCCCAAGAGACCCAGTACTTC. The whole variable domain, filled in from reference TRBV13 and TRBJ2-5, reads AAGVIQSPRHLIKEKRETATLKCYPIPRHDTVYWYQQGPGQDPQFLISFYEKMQSDKGSIPDRFSAQQFSDYHSELNMSSLELGDSALYFCASSLQGPQETQYFGPGTRLLVL.

This chain uses TRBV24-1 with TRBJ2-1; maybe TRBD1 (5 bases). The CDR3 contains 13 residues. The V gene's germline CDR1 is KGHDR and CDR2 SFDVKD. Between the trimmed V and J ends, which lost 3 bases and 4 bases, there was a span of 6 bases. This chain's CDR3 is CATSDPGYNEQFF. The CDR3 DNA follows: TGTGCCACCAGTGATCCAGGGTACAATGAGCAGTTCTTC.

The chain employs TRBV9 and TRBJ1-1, with a possible D match to TRBD1 (6 bases). Deletions cut 3 bases from V and 4 bases from J, with 19 bases between. The V gene's germline CDR1 is SGDLS and CDR2 YYNGEE. This CDR3 has 16 amino acids. The CDR3 nucleotides are TGTGCCAGCAGCGCCTCAGGGGCCCCGGGGCGCACTGAAGCTTTCTTT. Amino acids: CASSASGAPGRTEAFF. Using reference TRBV9 and TRBJ1-1 for the parts outside the CDR3, the full variable domain is DSGVTQTPKHLITATGQRVTLRCSPRSGDLSVYWYQQSLDQGLQFLIQYYNGEERAKGNILERFSAQQFPDLHSELNLSSLELGDSALYFCASSASGAPGRTEAFFGQGTRLTVV.

V and J are TRBV12-3 or TRBV12-4 and TRBJ1-1; D call uncertain. V dropped 5 bases and J dropped 4 bases, with 11 bases sitting between them. CDR3 length equals 13 residues. CDR3 sequence (DNA): TGTGCCAGCAGTCCGTATAGTCGCACTGAAGCTTTCTTT. Translating gives CASSPYSRTEAFF.

This chain joins TRBV27 and TRBJ2-7; 10 nucleotides agree with TRBD1. The CDR3 has 14 amino acids. The junction had 7 bases not matched to a gene; V was cut back by 5 bases and J by 6 bases. Germline V gene lookup returns CDR1 MNHEY and CDR2 SMNVEV (reference sequence). CDR3 nucleotide sequence: TGTGCCAGCAGTCCCGGGACAGGGGTCTCCGAGCAGTACGTC. The encoded protein is CASSPGTGVSEQYV.

The chain recombines TRBV6-2 or TRBV6-3 with TRBJ2-2, with D unresolved. Germline CDR1 reads MNHEY; CDR2 reads SVGEGT. With 6 bases removed from V and 9 bases from J, the gap between germline ends came to 20 bases. CDR3 length: 15 residues. CDR3 in amino acids: CASSPSALNARELFF. As DNA, the CDR3 is TGTGCCAGCAGCCCAAGCGCTTTGAACGCCAGGGAGCTGTTTTTT.

The genes are TRBV18 and TRBJ1-1, with D possibly TRBD1 on 6 matching bases. V shed 3 bases and J shed 3 bases, with 8 bases lying between them. CDR1 is KGHSH, CDR2 LQKENI, per germline. This CDR3 region has 13 residues. CDR3 in amino acids: CASSPRTDTEAFF. DNA of the CDR3: TGTGCCAGCTCACCGCGGACAGACACTGAAGCTTTCTTT.

The genes are TRBV5-6 and TRBJ2-7, with a tentative D call TRBD1 (6 bases). This CDR3 comprises 15 residues. Trimming shortened V by 3 bases and J by 2 bases, and 15 bases separated the two germline ends. Germline V gene data show CDR1 as SGHDT and CDR2 as YYEEEE. CDR3 residues: CASSWGTSFPYEQYF. The CDR3 DNA follows: TGTGCCAGCAGCTGGGGGACATCCTTTCCCTACGAGCAGTACTTC.

The chain employs TRBV27 and TRBJ2-3; 7 nucleotides align to TRBD2. This CDR3 spans 15 amino acids. Unmatched junction bases numbered 11, after V lost 5 bases and J lost 6 bases. Germline CDR1 reads MNHEY; CDR2 reads SMNVEV (reference sequence). The CDR3 region is CASSPRVGGSDTQYF. The CDR3 bases are TGTGCCAGCAGTCCCCGAGTGGGCGGGAGTGATACGCAGTATTTT.

The chain uses TRBV15 and TRBJ1-1; D may be TRBD1 (5 bases). V was clipped by 0 bases and J by 3 bases, with 11 bases between them. CDR3 size: 15 residues. Per germline, CDR1 LNHNV and CDR2 YYDKDF (reference sequence). As DNA, the CDR3 is TGTGCCACCAGCAGAGAATACGGGGGATACACTGAAGCTTTCTTT. Amino acids: CATSREYGGYTEAFF.

The chain couples TRBV30 to TRBJ1-1; 9 bases agree with TRBD1. Trimming removed 1 base from V and 4 bases from J; junction bases left unmatched: 4. The CDR3 runs 14 residues. CDR1 GTSNPN and CDR2 SVGIG come from the germline V gene (reference sequence). The CDR3, as DNA: TGTGCCTGGAGTGCGGGACAGGGCAGCACTGAAGCTTTCTTT. It encodes CAWSAGQGSTEAFF. Using reference TRBV30 and TRBJ1-1 for the parts outside the CDR3, the full variable domain is SQTIHQWPATLVQPVGSPLSLECTVEGTSNPNLYWYRQAAGRGLQLLFYSVGIGQISSEVPQNLSASRPQDRQFILSSKKLLLSDSGFYLCAWSAGQGSTEAFFGQGTRLTVV.

The rearrangement links TRBV27 to TRBJ1-2; tentatively, D is TRBD1 (5 bases). CDR1 is MNHEY and CDR2 is SMNVEV in the germline V gene (reference sequence). V was pared by 6 bases and J by 4 bases, with 12 bases between. The CDR3 is 13 amino acids. The CDR3 here is CASSYRGSYGYTF. CDR3 in DNA: TGTGCCAGCAGCTATCGGGGGAGCTATGGCTACACCTTC.

The chain is built from TRBV3-1 (or the pseudogene TRBV3-2) and TRBJ2-7; 12 bases are shared with TRBD1. Germline CDR1 and CDR2: LGHDT and YNNKEL (reference sequence). Trimming at V came to 3 bases and at J to 4 bases, leaving 13 bases not matched to a gene. This CDR3 comprises 18 residues. The CDR3 here is CASSHRDRGLWGSYEQYF. In nucleotides, the CDR3 is TGTGCCAGCAGCCACCGGGACAGGGGGCTCTGGGGGTCTTACGAGCAGTACTTC.

The chain links TRBV5-1 to TRBJ2-5, with 8 bases lining up with TRBD1. CDR1 SGHRS and CDR2 YFSETQ come from the germline V gene. The CDR3 spans 15 residues. Unmatched junction bases numbered 9, after V lost 3 bases and J lost 5 bases. CDR3 nucleotides: TGCGCCAGCAGCTCCCAACGACAGGGGTGGGAGACCCAGTACTTC. It codes for CASSSQRQGWETQYF.

A few counts support this clone. The chain carries TRBV27 and TRBJ2-3; maybe TRBD1 (5 bases). This CDR3 contains 17 residues. V was shortened by 0 bases and J by 2 bases, with 15 bases between the two germline ends. Germline V gives CDR1 MNHEY, CDR2 SMNVEV (reference sequence). DNA of the CDR3: TGTGCCAGCAGTTTATCTATATCGTATGGGGCCACAGATACGCAGTATTTT. It specifies CASSLSISYGATDTQYF.

This chain's CDR3 is CASSLSRANEKLFF. In DNA form, the CDR3 reads TGTGCCAGCAGCTTATCGAGGGCGAATGAAAAACTGTTTTTT. The chain recombines TRBV7-2 with TRBJ1-4; no clear D. The V and J ends lost 2 bases and 5 bases respectively, with 9 bases between them. Germline V CDR1 and CDR2: SGHTA, FQGNSA. This CDR3 region has 14 residues.

The rearrangement links TRBV3-1 (or the pseudogene TRBV3-2) to TRBJ1-3; 8 bases align to TRBD1. Looked up from germline, CDR1 is LGHDT and CDR2 is YNNKEL (reference sequence). The length of the CDR3 is 15 residues. With V trimmed by 4 bases and J by 0 bases, 2 bases remained unmatched. The CDR3 nucleotides read TGTGCCAGCAGCCCCACAGGGGGCTCTGGAAACACCATATATTTT. This encodes CASSPTGGSGNTIYF.

This chain joins TRBV10-1 and TRBJ2-3; 11 bases map to TRBD2. This CDR3 spans 19 amino acids. The V gene end was trimmed by 0 bases and the J gene end by 1 base; junction bases not matched to a gene: 9. CDR1 and CDR2 from the germline V gene are WNHNN and SYGVQD (reference sequence). The CDR3 is CASSESVVAGGPCTDTQYF. CDR3 nucleotides: TGCGCCAGCAGTGAGTCAGTGGTAGCGGGGGGGCCGTGCACAGATACGCAGTATTTT.